This T cell receptor beta chain comes out of a study of cytomegalovirus exposure and HLA in healthy donors. The PCR used 60 Vbeta and 13 Jbeta primers. In the authors' workflow: A follow-up analysis tallied about 80 million unique TCR beta chains, roughly 11 million shared. Measured with immunoSEQ multiplex PCR; TCRdb has only the in-frame clones, and not every one. The V and J calls and the clone size are those of that table, but D and trimming were determined from the DNA. Of more than 80,000 clones detected, around 64% appear once; the ten largest clones hold 3% to 3.5%. In the case of this clone: Its antigen remains unknown.

Germline CDR1 PRHDT, CDR2 FYEKMQ (reference sequence). The CDR3 loop spans 16 amino acids. Study-wide points: The listing of 150 or so TCR beta chains classed them as cytomegalovirus-associated. Segments of the TCR beta V type were, in most cases, productive about 87% or about 30% of the time in an earlier analysis.

Material: PBMCs. The sequence derives from a man between 60 and 75 years old in good health and CMV-seronegative. The chain joins TRBV13 to TRBJ2-5, with D possibly being TRBD2 (5 bases). The last part of the DNA fits TRBJ2-7 better; the J call may be wrong. This CDR3 is CASSLMFGLANYEQYF. The CDR3 DNA is TGTGCCAGCAGCTTAATGTTTGGGCTAGCTAACTACGAGCAGTACTTC.